A single sample gave rise to the 5 T cell receptor beta chains below, sequenced in a study of blood T cell repertoires in COVID-19. Profiled with immunoSEQ multiplex PCR; TCRdb holds only in-frame clones, not every one. The sample holds tens of thousands of clones, 84% seen once. The sequenced sample was peripheral blood. The origin of the receptors is a woman aged 55-69 years with acute or convalescent COVID-19.

This clone was observed at least ten times. This chain uses TRBV5-1 with TRBJ1-2, with 7 nucleotides matching TRBD1. The V gene end was trimmed by 4 bases and the J gene end by 4 bases; junction bases not matched to a gene: 10. Germline assignment: CDR1 SGHRS and CDR2 YFSETQ. The CDR3 has 15 residues. The CDR3: CASSPGGTAIYGYTF. The CDR3, as DNA: TGCGCCAGCAGCCCGGGAGGGACAGCGATCTATGGCTACACCTTC.

The chain uses TRBV15 and TRBJ1-2, with 12 bases that match TRBD1. Germline CDR1 and CDR2: LNHNV and YYDKDF (reference sequence). The junction had 8 bases not matched to a gene; V was cut back by 0 bases and J by 6 bases. CDR3 length: 17 residues. For the CDR3, the DNA is TGTGCCACCAGCAGAGACTCCGGGACAGGGGGCGCGAATGGCTACACCTTC. This sequence encodes CATSRDSGTGGANGYTF.

This chain links TRBV5-4 with TRBJ1-4; unclear D gene. Germline V CDR1 and CDR2: SGHNT, YYREEE (reference sequence). The V end was cut by 3 bases, the J end by 0 bases, with 12 bases between. This CDR3 is built from 16 residues. CDR3 bases: TGTGCCAGCAGCTCAAGCGACGGTGCAACTAATGAAAAACTGTTTTTT. It yields the protein CASSSSDGATNEKLFF.

This clone was detected only a few times. This sequence joins TRBV5-4 and TRBJ1-2; D uncertain. The germline V and J ends were trimmed by 3 bases and 5 bases, with 8 bases remaining between them. The CDR3 totals 12 residues. Germline V gene lookup returns CDR1 SGHNT and CDR2 YYREEE (reference sequence). The CDR3: CASSSSEYGYTF. The CDR3 DNA reads as TGTGCCAGCAGCTCCTCCGAGTATGGCTACACCTTC.

V and J are TRBV27 and TRBJ2-7; 8 bases align to TRBD1. The length of the CDR3 is 16 residues. V shed 4 bases and J 2 bases; nucleotides not matched to a gene: 10. Per the germline V gene, CDR1 is MNHEY and CDR2 is SMNVEV (reference sequence). CDR3 nucleotide sequence: TGTGCCAGCAGTTCCCCTCCGGGACAGGTACCCTACGAGCAGTACTTC. It yields the protein CASSSPPGQVPYEQYF.